The TCR beta chain described here comes from a study of tissue T cells after allogeneic stem cell transplantation. General study points: Anatomically similar tissues had similar TCR repertoires within each patient.

This clone was counted between two and nine times. The antigen is not known. All gene names here are mouse names. From the germline J gene comes the end of the CDR3, since the read stops 1 residue before it. Libraries were prepared by immunoSEQ multiplex PCR; TCRdb keeps only in-frame clonotypes and omits some of them. The table has roughly 5,000 clones, less than 40% seen once. This CDR3 comprises 13 residues. Trimming at V came to 6 bases and at J to 4 bases, leaving 4 bases not matched to a gene. Germline V gene data show CDR1 as KGHPV and CDR2 as FQNQEV (reference sequence). Stated time point: mouse harvest day 14 after allogeneic transplant. Mouse grafts combined 10^7 T-cell-depleted bone marrow cells with 10^6 splenic CD5+ T cells. Tissues came from B6→BALB/c major-mismatch GVHD mice at day 7 or 14.

Input material: skin. The chain couples TRBV26 to TRBJ1-1, with 8 bases matching TRBD1. This TCR was recovered from a female BALB/c mouse given C57BL/6 T cells with graft-versus-host disease after an allogeneic hematopoietic cell transplant. CDR3 bases read: TGTGCCAGCAGCCTACAGGGGGGCACAGAAGTCTTC. Residues: CASSLQGGTEVF. The entire CDR3 is CASSLQGGTEVFF.